The clone carrying this T cell receptor beta chain came up many times. As yet, its antigen is unknown. The entry originates in a study of T cells in Graves' hyperthyroidism and ophthalmopathy. General study points: Stable hyperthyroidism was separated from ophthalmopathy by a model based on 13 V-J features. Most thyroid-expanded clonotypes above 0.001 were also found in blood.

The authors took PBMCs from roughly 9.5 ml fresh peripheral blood. Template material for amplifying TCR beta CDR3 regions consisted of RNA transcripts. With the HTBI primer set, the TCR CDR3 went through a first round of RT-PCR. A single record per CDR3 protein comes from TCRdb applying MiXCR to the multiplex PCR reads. The data contain about 620,000 distinct CDR3 sequences, about 17% of them singletons. V lost 4 bases and J 2 bases, leaving 14 bases between the germline ends. CDR1 SGDLS and CDR2 YYNGEE come from the germline V gene. The CDR3 is 15 residues long. J is TRBJ2-3 and V is TRBV9, with TRBD2 as a possible D gene (5 bases). The clonotype originates from a young woman with Graves' hyperthyroidism. Sequenced material: blood. The CDR3 DNA reads TGTGCCAGCAGCACCGAGGGCAGCTACACAGATACGCAGTATTTT. Amino acids: CASSTEGSYTDTQYF. Based on the CDR3 plus reference TRBV9 and TRBJ2-3, the full variable domain is DSGVTQTPKHLITATGQRVTLRCSPRSGDLSVYWYQQSLDQGLQFLIQYYNGEERAKGNILERFSAQQFPDLHSELNLSSLELGDSALYFCASSTEGSYTDTQYFGPGTRLTVL.